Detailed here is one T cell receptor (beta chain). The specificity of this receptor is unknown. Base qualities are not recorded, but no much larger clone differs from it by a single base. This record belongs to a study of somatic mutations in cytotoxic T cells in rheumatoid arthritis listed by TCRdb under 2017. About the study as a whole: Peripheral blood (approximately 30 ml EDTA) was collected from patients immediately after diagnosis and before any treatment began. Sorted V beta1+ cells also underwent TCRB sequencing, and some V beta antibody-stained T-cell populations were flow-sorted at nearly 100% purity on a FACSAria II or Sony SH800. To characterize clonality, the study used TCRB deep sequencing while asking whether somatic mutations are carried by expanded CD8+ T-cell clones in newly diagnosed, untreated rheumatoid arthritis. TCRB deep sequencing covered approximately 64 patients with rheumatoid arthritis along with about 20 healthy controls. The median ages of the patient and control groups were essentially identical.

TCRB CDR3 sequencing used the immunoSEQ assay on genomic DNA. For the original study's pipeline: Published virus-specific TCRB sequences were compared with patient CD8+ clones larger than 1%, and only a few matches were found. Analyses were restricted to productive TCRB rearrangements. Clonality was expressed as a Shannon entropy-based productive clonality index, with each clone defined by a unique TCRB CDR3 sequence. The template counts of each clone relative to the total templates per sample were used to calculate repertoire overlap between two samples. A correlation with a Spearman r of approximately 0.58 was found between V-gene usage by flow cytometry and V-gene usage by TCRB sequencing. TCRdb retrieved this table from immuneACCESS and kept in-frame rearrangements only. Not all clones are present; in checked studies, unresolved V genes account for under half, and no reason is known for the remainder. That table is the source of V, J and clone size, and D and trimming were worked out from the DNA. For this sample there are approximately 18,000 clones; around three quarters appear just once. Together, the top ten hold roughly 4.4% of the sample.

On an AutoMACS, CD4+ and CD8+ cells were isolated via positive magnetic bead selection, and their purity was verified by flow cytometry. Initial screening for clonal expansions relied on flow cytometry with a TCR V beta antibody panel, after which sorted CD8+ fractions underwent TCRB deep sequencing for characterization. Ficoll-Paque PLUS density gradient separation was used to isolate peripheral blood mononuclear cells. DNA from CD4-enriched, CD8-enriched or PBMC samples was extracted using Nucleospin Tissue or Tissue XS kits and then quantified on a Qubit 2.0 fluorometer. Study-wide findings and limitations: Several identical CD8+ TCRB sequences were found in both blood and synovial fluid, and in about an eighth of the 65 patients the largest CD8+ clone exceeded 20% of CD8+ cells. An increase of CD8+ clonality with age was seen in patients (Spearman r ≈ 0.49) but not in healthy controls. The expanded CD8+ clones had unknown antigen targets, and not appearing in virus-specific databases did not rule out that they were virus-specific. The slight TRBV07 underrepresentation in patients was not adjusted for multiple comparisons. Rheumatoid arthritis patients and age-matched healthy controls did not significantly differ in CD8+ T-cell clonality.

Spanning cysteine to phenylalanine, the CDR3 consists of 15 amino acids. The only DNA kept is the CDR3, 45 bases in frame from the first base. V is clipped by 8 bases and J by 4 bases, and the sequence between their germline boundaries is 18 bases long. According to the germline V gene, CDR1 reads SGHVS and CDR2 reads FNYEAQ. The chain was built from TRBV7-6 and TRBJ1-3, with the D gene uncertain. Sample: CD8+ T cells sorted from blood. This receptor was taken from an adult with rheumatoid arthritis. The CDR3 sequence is CASSQITATGNTIYF. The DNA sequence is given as TGTGCCAGCTCCCAAATTACAGCGACGGGAAACACCATATATTTT.